These T cell receptor beta chains were read from a single sample in a study of spatial heterogeneity in lung cancer. TCRdb re-called the 5' RACE reads through MiXCR, storing one row per CDR3 protein. The profile shows tens of thousands of distinct CDR3 sequences, about 20% of them singletons. The specimen was PBMCs, collected at surgery. The origin of the receptors is a male donor with early-stage non-small cell lung cancer. The CDR3 runs from the conserved cysteine through the conserved F or W. D genes are given only for firm matches. The listing skips clone size in some rows; elsewhere it reads once, few, many or a size class.

TGTGCCAGCAGCTTGACAGGGGGACCCGAGACCCAGTACTTC	CASSLTGGPETQYF	TRBV7-3	TRBD1	TRBJ2-5	.
TGCGCCAGCGTTGAATCGGGGAACACCGGGGAGCTGTTTTTT	CASVESGNTGELFF	TRBV5-1	.	TRBJ2-2	.
TGTGCCAGCGGGATTGGGCGGGGACCTAGCACAGATACGCAGTATTTT	CASGIGRGPSTDTQYF	TRBV5-4	.	TRBJ2-3	few
TGTGCCAGCCAAACGGGTGCGGGGAGCTCCTACGAGCAGTACTTC	CASQTGAGSSYEQYF	TRBV28	.	TRBJ2-7	few
TGTGCCAGCAGCCAGGAGGTAGCGGCTGAAACCTACGAGCAGTACTTC	CASSQEVAAETYEQYF	TRBV4-2	.	TRBJ2-7	few
TGTGCCAGCCTGGTCGACGGCTTCAATCAGCCCCAGCATTTT	CASLVDGFNQPQHF	TRBV2	.	TRBJ1-5	few
TGCAGTGCTAGAGATCCCCGTGTGGGGTCCTACGAGCAGTACTTC	CSARDPRVGSYEQYF	TRBV20-1	.	TRBJ2-7	few
TGCAGTGCTAGAGACCTACCCGGGACTAGTGGGTACAATGAGCAGTTCTTC	CSARDLPGTSGYNEQFF	TRBV20-1	TRBD2	TRBJ2-1	few
TGTGCCAGCAGCGTAGCTCAGGCTCCCAGGCATGCAGATACGCAGTATTTT	CASSVAQAPRHADTQYF	TRBV9	.	TRBJ2-3	few
TGTGCCAGCAGCCACGAGCTAGCGGCCTCCTACAATGAGCAGTTCTTC	CASSHELAASYNEQFF	TRBV5-4	TRBD2	TRBJ2-1	few
TGTGCCAGCAGGGCACCTACTACCTACGAGCAGTACTTC	CASRAPTTYEQYF	TRBV28	.	TRBJ2-7	few
TGCAGTGCTAGAGCCCCCCTAGCGGGGCAAAACAATGAGCAGTTCTTC	CSARAPLAGQNNEQFF	TRBV20-1	TRBD2	TRBJ2-1	.
TGTGCCAGCAGTTACAGTGACAATGAGCAGTTCTTC	CASSYSDNEQFF	TRBV6-6	.	TRBJ2-1	.
TGTGCCATCAGTGAGTCGCCTAGTGGACAGGAGACCCAGTACTTC	CAISESPSGQETQYF	TRBV10-3	.	TRBJ2-5	many
TGTGCCAGCAGTTTCGCGTCCCGGCCCTACGAGCAGTACTTC	CASSFASRPYEQYF	TRBV27	.	TRBJ2-7	.
TGCGCCAGCAGTGACCCCCAGGGAAAGGAAAATTCACCCCTCCACTTT	CASSDPQGKENSPLHF	TRBV10-2	.	TRBJ1-6	few